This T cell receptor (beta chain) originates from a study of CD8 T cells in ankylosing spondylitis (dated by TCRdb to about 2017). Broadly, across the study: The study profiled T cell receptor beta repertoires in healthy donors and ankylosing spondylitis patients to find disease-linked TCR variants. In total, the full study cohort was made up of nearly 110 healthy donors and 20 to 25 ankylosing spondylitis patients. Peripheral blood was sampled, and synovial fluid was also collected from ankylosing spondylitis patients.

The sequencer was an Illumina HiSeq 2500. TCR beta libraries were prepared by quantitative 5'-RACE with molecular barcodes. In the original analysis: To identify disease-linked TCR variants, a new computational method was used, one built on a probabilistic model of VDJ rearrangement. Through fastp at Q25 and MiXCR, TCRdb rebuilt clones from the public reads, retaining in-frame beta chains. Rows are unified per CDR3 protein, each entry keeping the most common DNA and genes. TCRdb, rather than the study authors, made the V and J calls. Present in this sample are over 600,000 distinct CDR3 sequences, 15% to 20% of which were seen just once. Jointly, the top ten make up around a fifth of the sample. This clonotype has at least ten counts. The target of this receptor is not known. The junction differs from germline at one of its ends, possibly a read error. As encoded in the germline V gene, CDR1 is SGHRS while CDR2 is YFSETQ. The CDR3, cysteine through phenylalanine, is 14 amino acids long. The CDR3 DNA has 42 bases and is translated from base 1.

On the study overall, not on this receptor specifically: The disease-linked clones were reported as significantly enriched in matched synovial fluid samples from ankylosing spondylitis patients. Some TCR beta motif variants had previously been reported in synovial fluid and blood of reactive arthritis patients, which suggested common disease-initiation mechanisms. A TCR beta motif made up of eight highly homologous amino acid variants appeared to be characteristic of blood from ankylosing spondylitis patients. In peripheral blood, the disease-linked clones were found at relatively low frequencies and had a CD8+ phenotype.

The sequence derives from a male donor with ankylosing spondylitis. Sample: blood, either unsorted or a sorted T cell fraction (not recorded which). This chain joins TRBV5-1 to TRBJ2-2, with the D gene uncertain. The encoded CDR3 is CASSFGRDTGELFF. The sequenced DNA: TGTGCCAGCAGTTTTGGCAGAGACACCGGGGAGCTGTTTTTT. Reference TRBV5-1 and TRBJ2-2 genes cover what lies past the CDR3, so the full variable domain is KAGVTQTPRYLIKTRGQQVTLSCSPISGHRSVSWYQQTPGQGLQFLFEYFSETQRNKGNFPGRFSGRQFSNSRSEMNVSTLELGDSALYLCASSFGRDTGELFFGEGSRLTVL.